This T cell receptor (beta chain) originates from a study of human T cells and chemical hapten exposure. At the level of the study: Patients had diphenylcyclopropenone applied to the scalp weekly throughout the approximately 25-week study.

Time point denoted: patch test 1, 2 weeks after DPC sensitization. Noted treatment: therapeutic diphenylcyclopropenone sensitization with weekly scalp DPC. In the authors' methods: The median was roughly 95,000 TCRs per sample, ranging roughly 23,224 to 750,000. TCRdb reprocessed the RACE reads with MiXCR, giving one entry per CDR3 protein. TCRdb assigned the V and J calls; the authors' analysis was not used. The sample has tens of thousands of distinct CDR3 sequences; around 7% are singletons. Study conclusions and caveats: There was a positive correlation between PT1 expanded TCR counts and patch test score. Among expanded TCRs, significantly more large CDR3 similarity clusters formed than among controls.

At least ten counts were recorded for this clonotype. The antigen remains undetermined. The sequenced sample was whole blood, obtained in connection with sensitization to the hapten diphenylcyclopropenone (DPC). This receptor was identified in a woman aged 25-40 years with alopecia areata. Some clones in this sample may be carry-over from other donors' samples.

CDR3: CASSRQGTEAFF. In nucleotides, the CDR3 is TGTGCCAGCAGTCGACAGGGTACTGAAGCTTTCTTT. The rearrangement joins TRBV12-3 or TRBV12-4 to TRBJ1-1, with 7 bases aligning to TRBD1. V was pared by 5 bases and J by 5 bases, with 2 bases of the junction left unmatched. The CDR3 is 12 amino acids.